The 19 T cell receptor beta chains in this list originate from one sample, sequenced in a study of cytotoxic CD8 clonotypes in ibrutinib-treated CLL. The data were produced by immunoSEQ multiplex PCR, yet TCRdb's version contains in-frame clones alone and is incomplete. The data hold about 160,000 clones, with 81% observed a single time. The input for sequencing was PBMCs, taken after 12 months of ibrutinib treatment. Receptor source: a human donor with chronic lymphocytic leukemia.

V gene TRBV6-5 combines with J gene TRBJ1-2; D not resolved. This CDR3 is built from 12 residues. Trimming shortened V by 11 bases and J by 5 bases, and 15 bases separated the two germline ends. Germline V gene sequence: CDR1 MNHEY, CDR2 SVGAGI. The CDR3 nucleotides read TGTGCCGATGAGCCGACTGAATATGGCTACACCTTC. It encodes CADEPTEYGYTF.

This clone was detected only a few times. The chain joins TRBV5-1 to TRBJ2-7, with TRBD2 matching over 8 bases. This CDR3 has 16 residues. Losses at the gene ends were 5 bases for V and 2 bases for J; bases not matched to a gene: 12. Germline V gene data show CDR1 as SGHRS and CDR2 as YFSETQ. Here the CDR3 DNA reads TGCGCCAGCAGGGAGAGCGGGAGCCCGAAGGCCTACGAGCAGTACTTC. Translation gives CASRESGSPKAYEQYF.

This clone appeared a single time. The chain employs TRBV5-4 and TRBJ2-7, with 11 bases matching TRBD2. Germline CDR1 SGHNT, CDR2 YYREEE (reference sequence). The CDR3 totals 15 residues. V lost 4 bases to trimming and J lost 5 bases; unmatched junction nucleotides: 8. CDR3 coding DNA: TGTGCCAGCAGCACCCCACTAGCGGGAGTCAACGAGCAGTACTTC. Its protein product is CASSTPLAGVNEQYF.

This clone has just one count. The chain joins TRBV28 to TRBJ2-2, with a tentative D call TRBD1 (6 bases). V lost 5 bases to trimming and J lost 4 bases, with 11 bases between them. This CDR3 region has 14 residues. CDR1 and CDR2 (germline): MDHEN, SYDVKM. CDR3 in amino acids: CASSRDTLTGELFF. CDR3 in DNA: TGTGCCAGCAGTCGGGACACACTCACCGGGGAGCTGTTTTTT.

The gene calls are TRBV6-6 and TRBJ2-7, with 9 bases matching TRBD1. The germline CDR1 and CDR2 sequences are MNHNY and SVGAGI (reference sequence). The junction had 9 bases not matched to a gene; V was cut back by 6 bases and J by 3 bases. This CDR3 has 15 amino acids. The CDR3 region is CASRLGTGSHYEQYF. The CDR3 DNA is TGTGCCAGCAGGCTAGGGACAGGGAGCCACTACGAGCAGTACTTC.

This chain uses TRBV5-1 with TRBJ2-7; 8 bases fit TRBD1. Trimming removed 4 bases from V and 0 bases from J; junction bases left unmatched: 6. CDR1 SGHRS and CDR2 YFSETQ come from the germline V gene. CDR3 length equals 15 residues. The CDR3 DNA is TGCGCCAGCAGCGGAGGACAGGGTTCCTCCTACGAGCAGTACTTC. Amino acids: CASSGGQGSSYEQYF.

The chain has TRBV4-3 and TRBJ2-3; D not resolved. V was pared by 1 base and J by 4 bases, with 6 bases between. Germline V gene data show CDR1 as LGHNA and CDR2 as YSLEER. The CDR3 is 13 residues long. The CDR3 is CASSQVVSDTQYF. The CDR3 region has the DNA TGCGCCAGCAGCCAAGTCGTGTCAGATACGCAGTATTTT.

This clone has a handful of counts. The V call is TRBV5-3, the J call TRBJ1-3; no firm D call. TRBV5-3 is recorded as an ORF, its role being uncertain. This CDR3 comprises 10 residues. V lost 6 bases and J lost 5, with 3 bases in between. This CDR3 reads CARIRNTIYF. CDR3 bases: TGTGCCAGAATCAGAAACACCATATATTTT.

The chain has TRBV7-2 and TRBJ2-7; 10 nucleotides match TRBD2. Germline V gene data show CDR1 as SGHTA and CDR2 as FQGNSA. V lost 7 bases to trimming and J lost 4 bases; unmatched junction nucleotides: 10. This CDR3 is 15 amino acids long. DNA for the CDR3: TGTGCCAGCACCACCCAAGCGGGAGGGCCATACGAGCAGTACTTC. Encoded protein: CASTTQAGGPYEQYF.

CDR3 nucleotides: TGTGCCAGCAGCTTAATTCCGCGGGGGGCCGAGCAGTACTTC. It is translated as CASSLIPRGAEQYF. The chain carries TRBV7-3 and TRBJ2-7; 8 bases match TRBD2. This CDR3 comprises 14 residues. The trim removed 1 base at V and 6 bases at J, leaving 5 bases unmatched. The germline gives CDR1 SGHTA, CDR2 FQGTGA.

CDR3 loop: CASSPAIFSGTGSYEQYF. The DNA of the CDR3 is TGTGCCAGCTCACCGGCAATATTCTCCGGGACAGGATCCTACGAGCAGTACTTC. The chain carries TRBV18 and TRBJ2-7; TRBD1 aligns across 8 bases. Germline CDR1 is KGHSH and CDR2 is LQKENI. The V segment lost 3 bases and the J segment 1 base; nucleotides outside the gene matches: 14. The CDR3 has 18 amino acids.

About this clone itself: Possible read error: a much larger clone is one base away. Other DNA sequences of this sample code for an identical CDR3. The chain couples TRBV7-2 to TRBJ2-1, with TRBD2 identical over 10 bases. The CDR3 spans 15 residues. The germline gives CDR1 SGHTA, CDR2 FQGNSA. V shed 3 bases and J 1 base; nucleotides not matched to a gene: 0. The CDR3 DNA is TGTGCCAGCAGCTTTAGCGGGAGGTCCTACAATGAGCAGTTCTTC. This sequence encodes CASSFSGRSYNEQFF.

The chain carries TRBV7-3 and TRBJ2-3, with D tentatively TRBD1 or TRBD2 (6 bases each). CDR1 SGHTA and CDR2 FQGTGA come from the germline V gene. The CDR3 is 14 residues long. V was clipped by 5 bases and J by 2 bases, with 11 bases between them. CDR3 loop: CASSRGLATDTQYF. The CDR3, as DNA: TGTGCCAGCAGCCGGGGGCTGGCCACAGATACGCAGTATTTT.

The CDR3: CASSPRPATNEKLFF. In nucleotides, the CDR3 is TGCGCCAGCAGCCCACGACCCGCAACTAATGAAAAACTGTTTTTT. The genes are TRBV5-1 and TRBJ1-4, with no clear D. The V gene's germline CDR1 is SGHRS and CDR2 YFSETQ. The CDR3 runs to 15 residues. Trimming removed 4 bases from V and 0 bases from J, with 10 bases in between.

The chain links TRBV19 to TRBJ2-1, with 7 bases that match TRBD2. J was trimmed by 7 bases and V by 11 bases; bases with no gene match: 20. Germline-derived CDR1 and CDR2 are LNHDA and SQIVND (reference sequence). This CDR3 has 16 residues. CDR3 protein: CAARGGGRGSENEQFF. CDR3 coding DNA: TGTGCCGCAAGGGGCGGGGGTCGCGGGAGTGAGAATGAGCAGTTCTTC.

The V call is TRBV6-1, the J call TRBJ2-3; 10 bases fit TRBD2. Trimming took 6 bases from V and 2 from J; bases not matched to a gene: 5. The CDR3 is made up of 15 amino acids. Looked up from germline, CDR1 is MNHNS and CDR2 is SASEGT. The CDR3 DNA is TGTGCCAGCAGCTTCCTAGCGGGAGTCACAGATACGCAGTATTTT. Encoded protein: CASSFLAGVTDTQYF.

This chain connects TRBV18 to TRBJ1-2, with D unclear. Germline lookup yields CDR1 KGHSH and CDR2 LQKENI. V dropped 4 bases and J dropped 4 bases, with 10 bases sitting between them. There are 13 residues in the CDR3. The CDR3 protein is CASSRGLSYGYTF. The CDR3 DNA reads TGTGCCAGCTCACGCGGACTGAGCTATGGCTACACCTTC.

This chain joins TRBV7-9 and TRBJ2-2; D is unclear. This CDR3 comprises 12 residues. Germline V lookup: CDR1 SEHNR, CDR2 FQNEAQ (reference sequence). V lost 6 bases and J lost 7, with 9 bases in between. DNA of the CDR3: TGTGCCAGCAGATCCAACCTCGGGGAGCTGTTTTTT. Its protein is CASRSNLGELFF.

The chain carries TRBV9 and TRBJ2-7; TRBD2 agrees at 13 bases. Germline CDR1 SGDLS, CDR2 YYNGEE. This CDR3 spans 16 amino acids. J gave up 1 base and V 3 bases, and 4 bases lay outside the gene matches. The DNA for the CDR3 is TGTGCCAGCAGCGGTCTACTAGCGGGGGGGTCCTACGAGCAGTACTTC. It specifies CASSGLLAGGSYEQYF.